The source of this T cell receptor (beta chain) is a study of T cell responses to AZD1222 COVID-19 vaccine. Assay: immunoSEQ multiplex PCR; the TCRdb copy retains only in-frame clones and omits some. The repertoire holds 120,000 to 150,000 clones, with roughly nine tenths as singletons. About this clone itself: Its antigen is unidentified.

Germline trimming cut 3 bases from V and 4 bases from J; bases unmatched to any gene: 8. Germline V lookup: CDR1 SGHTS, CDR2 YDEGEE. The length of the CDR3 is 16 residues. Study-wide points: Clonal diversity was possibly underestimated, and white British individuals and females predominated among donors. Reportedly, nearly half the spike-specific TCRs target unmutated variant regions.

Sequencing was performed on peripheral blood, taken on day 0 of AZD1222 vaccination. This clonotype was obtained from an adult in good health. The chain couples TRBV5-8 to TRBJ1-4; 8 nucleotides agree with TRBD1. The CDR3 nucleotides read TGTGCCAGCAGCTCACCTAGACAGGGGAATAATGAAAAACTGTTTTTT. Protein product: CASSSPRQGNNEKLFF.